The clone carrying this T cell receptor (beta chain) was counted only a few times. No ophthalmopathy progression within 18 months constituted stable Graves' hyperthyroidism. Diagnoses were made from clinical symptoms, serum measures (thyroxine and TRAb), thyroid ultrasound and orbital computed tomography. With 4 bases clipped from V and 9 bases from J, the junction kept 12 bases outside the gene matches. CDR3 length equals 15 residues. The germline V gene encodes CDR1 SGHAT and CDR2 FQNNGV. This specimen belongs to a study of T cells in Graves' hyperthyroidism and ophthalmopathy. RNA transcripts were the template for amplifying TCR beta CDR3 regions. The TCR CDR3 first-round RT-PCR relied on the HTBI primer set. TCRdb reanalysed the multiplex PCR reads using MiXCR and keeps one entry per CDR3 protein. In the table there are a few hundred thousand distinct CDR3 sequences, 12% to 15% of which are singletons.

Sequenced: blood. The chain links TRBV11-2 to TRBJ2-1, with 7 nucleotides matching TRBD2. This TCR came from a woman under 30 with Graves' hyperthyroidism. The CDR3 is CASSYPERDFSEQFF. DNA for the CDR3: TGTGCCAGCAGCTACCCGGAGCGGGACTTTAGTGAGCAGTTCTTC. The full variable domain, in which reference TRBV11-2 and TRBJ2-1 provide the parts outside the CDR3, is EAGVAQSPRYKIIEKRQSVAFWCNPISGHATLYWYQQILGQGPKLLIQFQNNGVVDDSQLPKDRFSAERLKGVDSTLKIQPAKLEDSAVYLCASSYPERDFSEQFFGPGTRLTVL.